Below are 16 T cell receptor beta chains sequenced from a single sample in a study of vaccination and CD4 T cells after COVID-19. Antigens of these TCRs are unknown. Noted treatment: approximately 9-day PBMC culture with coronavirus spike peptide pools or control peptides (ViraFEST assay). Sequence data for DNA of cultured CD4+ T cells were generated by the Oncomine TCR Beta short-read assay. TCRdb used MiXCR to reprocess the PCR reads, holding one entry per CDR3 protein. The table includes about 20,000 distinct CDR3 sequences, approximately 50% detected once. Sequenced: CD4+ T cells from blood, cultured in vitro. These receptors all stem from a human donor who had recovered from COVID-19.

The table lists this clonotype with a few counts. The rearrangement uses TRBV7-9 and TRBJ1-3, with D possibly being TRBD1 (5 bases). The germline CDR1 and CDR2 sequences are SEHNR and FQNEAQ (reference sequence). The CDR3 has 16 amino acids. V lost 4 bases and J lost 0, with 13 bases in between. This CDR3 reads CASSSDKLFSGNTIYF. The CDR3 DNA reads as TGTGCCAGCAGCTCGGACAAGTTATTCTCTGGAAACACCATATATTTT.

This chain links TRBV20-1 with TRBJ1-1; the D is unclear. The V end lost 3 bases, the J end lost 4 bases, and 12 bases lay between the germline ends. Germline CDR1 DFQATT, CDR2 SNEGSKA (reference sequence). The CDR3 is 13 amino acids. This chain's CDR3 is CSARTGWATEAFF. The CDR3 DNA reads as TGCAGTGCTAGGACGGGATGGGCCACTGAAGCTTTCTTT.

The table lists this clonotype with a few counts. The chain carries TRBV14 and TRBJ1-1; D gene unclear. With 5 bases removed from V and 5 bases from J, the gap between germline ends came to 18 bases. Germline assignment: CDR1 SGHDN and CDR2 FVKESK. This CDR3 is built from 15 residues. The CDR3 DNA sequence: TGTGCCAGCAGCAGCCTTCTCGGGTGGGAGACTGAAGCTTTCTTT. It is translated as CASSSLLGWETEAFF.

In its sample, this clonotype was seen a few times. V is TRBV20-1 and J is TRBJ1-2; D possibly corresponds to TRBD1 (5 bases). Germline CDR1 reads DFQATT; CDR2 reads SNEGSKA (reference sequence). Deletions cut 3 bases from V and 0 bases from J, with 11 bases between. This CDR3 contains 14 residues. The DNA for the CDR3 is TGCAGTGCTAGGGGGACGGCAACTAACTATGGCTACACCTTC. Residues: CSARGTATNYGYTF.

A few counts support this clonotype. DNA of the CDR3: TGTGCCAGCAGTTATGGGCGGGGGGCCACCCAAGAGACCCAGTACTTC. Amino acids: CASSYGRGATQETQYF. The chain is built from TRBV6-5 and TRBJ2-5, with 8 bases aligning to TRBD2. V lost 3 bases and J lost 1; bases outside the gene matches: 7. Per germline, CDR1 MNHEY and CDR2 SVGAGI. The CDR3 has 16 amino acids.

This clonotype was seen a handful of times. The rearrangement uses TRBV11-3 and TRBJ2-2; D assignment may be TRBD1 or TRBD2 (5 bases each). The V end lost 2 bases, the J end lost 12 bases, and 16 bases lay between the germline ends. Germline CDR1 and CDR2: SGHNT and YENEEA. CDR3 length: 14 amino acids. In nucleotides, the CDR3 is TGTGCCAGCAGCTTACTTCGGGACCAGGTACAGCTGTTTTTT. Translated: CASSLLRDQVQLFF.

V and J are TRBV28 and TRBJ1-5; 7 bases line up with TRBD1. CDR3 length: 18 amino acids. The germline V gene has CDR1 MDHEN and CDR2 SYDVKM. V trimming: 7 bases; J trimming: 11 bases; junction bases outside the gene matches: 26. The CDR3 coding sequence is TGTGCCAGCACCAGTCCGTGGGCCACAGGGGCGGGATCAGGGGCCCAGCATTTT. Protein sequence: CASTSPWATGAGSGAQHF.

The rearrangement uses TRBV2 and TRBJ2-1, with D possibly called TRBD1 or TRBD2 (6 bases each). V lost 3 bases to trimming and J lost 2 bases, with 8 bases between them. The CDR3 spans 14 residues. Germline V gives CDR1 SNHLY, CDR2 FYNNEI. CDR3 DNA: TGTGCCAGCAGTGAGGAGGGGGCCTACAATGAGCAGTTCTTC. Residues: CASSEEGAYNEQFF.

The chain couples TRBV20-1 to TRBJ2-1; the D gene is possibly TRBD1 (5 bases). The germline V gene has CDR1 DFQATT and CDR2 SNEGSKA (reference sequence). CDR3 size: 11 residues. V was cut by 4 bases and J by 10 bases, with 11 bases left in between. The CDR3 DNA is TGCAGTGCTATCAGGGCCGGGGAGCAGTTCTTC. As protein: CSAIRAGEQFF.

This clonotype came up a few times. The chain uses TRBV7-2 and TRBJ1-1, with TRBD1 as a possible D gene (5 bases). Between the trimmed V and J ends, which lost 5 bases and 2 bases, there was a span of 9 bases. This CDR3 region has 13 residues. The germline gives CDR1 SGHTA, CDR2 FQGNSA. CDR3 in DNA: TGTGCCAGCAGCCGGCGGGGCAACACTGAAGCTTTCTTT. It is translated as CASSRRGNTEAFF.

This rearrangement joins TRBV7-3 to TRBJ1-1, with a tentative D call TRBD1 (6 bases). The V end lost 5 bases, the J end lost 3 bases, and 16 bases lay between the germline ends. This CDR3 spans 15 amino acids. Germline-derived CDR1 and CDR2 are SGHTA and FQGTGA. The CDR3 loop reads CASSPMAGADTEAFF. In nucleotides, the CDR3 is TGTGCCAGCAGCCCAATGGCAGGGGCTGACACTGAAGCTTTCTTT.

This clonotype was observed a few times. The chain carries TRBV29-1 and TRBJ2-7, with TRBD1 matching over 7 bases. The germline V gene encodes CDR1 SQVTM and CDR2 ANQGSEA. V was pared by 4 bases and J by 0 bases, with 6 bases of the junction left unmatched. This CDR3 is built from 14 residues. The CDR3 sequence: CSVAGQLTSYEQYF. The CDR3 DNA reads as TGCAGCGTTGCGGGACAGCTTACCTCCTACGAGCAGTACTTC.

This clonotype has just one count. The chain employs TRBV6-5 and TRBJ2-7; D may be TRBD2 (5 bases). The CDR3 consists of 15 residues. Per the germline V gene, CDR1 is MNHEY and CDR2 is SVGAGI. V was shortened by 2 bases and J by 3 bases, with 14 bases between the two germline ends. The CDR3 coding sequence is TGTGCCAGCAGTTACCCGCAGGTGGAGGACTACGAGCAGTACTTC. Translating it yields CASSYPQVEDYEQYF.

This chain joins TRBV24-1 and TRBJ2-3; tentatively, D is TRBD1 or TRBD2 (5 bases each). The germline V gene encodes CDR1 KGHDR and CDR2 SFDVKD. The V and J ends lost 12 bases and 2 bases respectively, with 20 bases between them. The CDR3 has 15 residues. CDR3 amino acids: CAAGSGRDATDTQYF. In DNA, the CDR3 is TGTGCCGCCGGGTCAGGACGGGACGCCACAGATACGCAGTATTTT.

The gene calls are TRBV20-1 and TRBJ2-3, with 12 bases fitting TRBD2. Germline trimming cut 0 bases from V and 3 bases from J; bases unmatched to any gene: 10. This CDR3 has 18 residues. The germline V gene encodes CDR1 DFQATT and CDR2 SNEGSKA (reference sequence). CDR3 coding DNA: TGCAGTGCTAGAGATCAGACTAGCGGGGGAGGTAGTACAGATACGCAGTATTTT. Residues: CSARDQTSGGGSTDTQYF.

CDR3 bases: TGTGCCAGCAGCTTAGTACGAGGGGATCAGCCCCAGCATTTT. Protein: CASSLVRGDQPQHF. The genes are TRBV7-2 and TRBJ1-5, with a weak D call TRBD1 (5 bases). The CDR3 length is 14 residues. V was cut by 1 base and J by 5 bases, with 9 bases left in between. Germline V CDR1 and CDR2: SGHTA, FQGNSA.